This TCR beta chain was retrieved from a study of T cells after yellow fever vaccination. Using its own MiXCR run on the 5' RACE reads, TCRdb lists one record per CDR3 protein. Of 360,000 or so distinct CDR3 sequences in the sample, around 10% were seen once. This clonotype was seen more than once but under ten times. This CDR3 comprises 18 residues. Losses at the gene ends were 5 bases for V and 7 bases for J; bases not matched to a gene: 17. The germline CDR1 and CDR2 sequences are SGHVS and FQNEAQ. The chain uses TRBV7-8 and TRBJ1-5; 10 bases match TRBD1. This clonotype was obtained from a young man who received the YFV17D yellow fever vaccine. This specimen consisted of PBMCs, obtained on the day of the first yellow fever vaccination. In nucleotides, the CDR3 is TGTGCCAGCAGCCTAAACTGGGTGGACAGGGGGTTCCAACAGCCCCAGCATTTT. Encoded protein: CASSLNWVDRGFQQPQHF.